These 31 T cell receptor beta chains came from one sample sequenced in a study of PD-1 blockade in mismatch repair-deficient tumors. Only in-frame clones appear in the TCRdb table, and some are missing; sequencing was by immunoSEQ multiplex PCR. The sample consists of about 25,000 clones, roughly 83% of them appearing once. This sample comprised PBMCs, obtained before pembrolizumab treatment. The receptors shown here come from an adult with mismatch repair-deficient cancer.

This clone was counted once. CDR3 bases: TGTGCCTCTTCCGGGACAGGGACAGATACGCAGTATTTT. It specifies CASSGTGTDTQYF. The gene calls are TRBV30 and TRBJ2-3; 9 bases fit TRBD1. CDR3 length: 13 amino acids. V dropped 7 bases and J dropped 3; count of bases not matched to a gene: 5. Germline CDR1 reads GTSNPN; CDR2 reads SVGIG (reference sequence).

This chain links TRBV2 with TRBJ1-1; D is uncertain. Trimming cost V 6 bases and J 3 bases, with 14 bases left between them. CDR1 is SNHLY and CDR2 is FYNNEI in the germline V gene. The CDR3 has 14 amino acids. The CDR3 sequence: CASRVGRRDTEAFF. The CDR3 DNA follows: TGTGCCAGCAGAGTAGGGAGGAGGGACACTGAAGCTTTCTTT.

The chain uses TRBV9 and TRBJ2-7, with 8 positions matching TRBD2. Looked up from germline, CDR1 is SGDLS and CDR2 is YYNGEE. The trim removed 4 bases at V and 2 bases at J, leaving 2 bases unmatched. The CDR3 length is 13 residues. The CDR3 loop is CASSLGLAYEQYF. For the CDR3, the DNA is TGTGCCAGCAGCTTGGGACTAGCCTACGAGCAGTACTTC.

The rearrangement joins TRBV27 to TRBJ2-1, with 9 bases that match TRBD1. Germline lookup yields CDR1 MNHEY and CDR2 SMNVEV (reference sequence). Trimming removed 10 bases from V and 8 bases from J; junction bases left unmatched: 15. The CDR3 is 15 residues long. Here the CDR3 reads CATWFPGTGKDEQFF. The CDR3 bases are TGTGCCACCTGGTTCCCCGGGACAGGGAAAGATGAGCAGTTCTTC.

The chain combines TRBV5-6 with TRBJ2-5; D might be TRBD1 (5 bases). Germline V lookup: CDR1 SGHDT, CDR2 YYEEEE. CDR3 length equals 15 residues. The V end lost 2 bases, the J end lost 5 bases, and 16 bases lay between the germline ends. In nucleotides, the CDR3 is TGTGCCAGCAGCTTCTACAGGCGCTCCGGGGAGACCCAGTACTTC. This encodes CASSFYRRSGETQYF. The variable domain in full, completed from reference TRBV5-6 and TRBJ2-5, reads DAGVTQSPTHLIKTRGQQVTLRCSPKSGHDTVSWYQQALGQGPQFIFQYYEEEERQRGNFPDRFSGHQFPNYSSELNVNALLLGDSALYLCASSFYRRSGETQYFGPGTRLLVL.

The table lists this clone with a few counts. The chain combines TRBV19 with TRBJ2-5; D may be TRBD2 (5 bases). Germline V gene sequence: CDR1 LNHDA, CDR2 SQIVND (reference sequence). The V end was cut by 5 bases, the J end by 2 bases, with 21 bases between. The length of the CDR3 is 17 residues. CDR3 sequence (DNA): TGTGCCAGTAGTGCCTATTCCCCAGGAGGTTGGCAAGAGACCCAGTACTTC. Amino acids: CASSAYSPGGWQETQYF.

This clone was observed a single time. The rearrangement joins TRBV27 to TRBJ2-5; TRBD2 matches at 16 bases. The CDR3 has 18 amino acids. Losses at the gene ends were 4 bases for V and 2 bases for J; bases not matched to a gene: 7. CDR1 is MNHEY and CDR2 is SMNVEV in the germline V gene (reference sequence). The DNA of the CDR3 is TGTGCCAGCAGTTCGGGACTAGCGGGAGGGCCGGCACAAGAGACCCAGTACTTC. Protein product: CASSSGLAGGPAQETQYF.

In its sample, this clone was seen once. The chain employs TRBV4-2 and TRBJ2-1, with D hard to call. V was clipped by 0 bases and J by 8 bases, with 8 bases between them. The CDR3 covers 13 residues. The germline V gene has CDR1 LGHNA and CDR2 YNFKEQ. The CDR3 loop reads CASSQDRYDEQFF. The DNA for the CDR3 is TGTGCCAGCAGCCAAGATAGATACGATGAGCAGTTCTTC.

This clone was seen just once. The chain joins TRBV5-1 to TRBJ1-1; TRBD1 matches at 9 bases. The V gene end was trimmed by 4 bases and the J gene end by 2 bases; junction bases not matched to a gene: 12. Germline CDR1 reads SGHRS; CDR2 reads YFSETQ. The CDR3 consists of 17 residues. CDR3 DNA: TGCGCCAGCAGCCGGGGGTGGTCACAGGGGGCCAACACTGAAGCTTTCTTT. Protein sequence: CASSRGWSQGANTEAFF.

J is TRBJ1-2 and V is TRBV14; unclear D gene. Germline CDR1 SGHDN, CDR2 FVKESK. Deletions cut 4 bases from V and 5 bases from J, with 11 bases between. The CDR3 covers 13 residues. The CDR3 bases are TGTGCCAGCAGCCGGTTCATCTATTATGGCTACACCTTC. Its protein product is CASSRFIYYGYTF.

This clone was detected only once. The chain has TRBV28 and TRBJ2-7, with 10 bases matching TRBD1. Germline V CDR1 and CDR2: MDHEN, SYDVKM. The CDR3 has 15 residues. The V segment lost 2 bases and the J segment 6 bases; nucleotides outside the gene matches: 7. CDR3 nucleotides: TGTGCCAGCAGTTTAACCGGGACAGGGGTGGCCGAGCAGTACTTC. Its translation: CASSLTGTGVAEQYF.

This clone was observed once. The J gene is TRBJ2-1, the V gene TRBV29-1; D not resolved. CDR3 size: 12 residues. Trimming cost V 3 bases and J 4 bases, with 7 bases left between them. Germline lookup yields CDR1 SQVTM and CDR2 ANQGSEA. CDR3 amino acids: CSVDMTYNEQFF. In DNA, the CDR3 is TGCAGCGTTGATATGACTTACAATGAGCAGTTCTTC.

The CDR3 nucleotides are TGTGCCAGCAGCTTAGCCCCCGAACAGGTTGGGAAGAACACTGAAGCTTTCTTT. It yields the protein CASSLAPEQVGKNTEAFF. This chain uses TRBV11-3 with TRBJ1-1; D perhaps matches TRBD1 (5 bases). This CDR3 has 18 amino acids. Trimming stripped 1 base from V and 1 base from J, with 19 bases between. Germline V gene data show CDR1 as SGHNT and CDR2 as YENEEA.

This clone appeared a single time. This chain uses TRBV6-1 with TRBJ2-7; TRBD1 matches 7 bases. The CDR3 runs 14 residues. Germline V CDR1 and CDR2: MNHNS, SASEGT. With V trimmed by 3 bases and J by 3 bases, 5 bases remained unmatched. The CDR3 reads CASSEAGGHYEQYF. The DNA for the CDR3 is TGTGCCAGCAGTGAGGCAGGGGGACACTACGAGCAGTACTTC.

The J gene is TRBJ1-5, the V gene TRBV7-3, with 9 positions matching TRBD1. This CDR3 is built from 15 residues. Germline V gene sequence: CDR1 SGHTA, CDR2 FQGTGA. The trim removed 5 bases at V and 5 bases at J, leaving 7 bases unmatched. The CDR3: CASSRTGGADQPQHF. CDR3 bases: TGTGCCAGCAGCCGAACAGGGGGCGCGGATCAGCCCCAGCATTTT.

This clone was picked up one time. At the DNA level, this CDR3 is encoded by other sequences in the same sample as well. The chain links TRBV18 to TRBJ2-1; TRBD2 might be the D (6 bases). V lost 5 bases and J lost 15, with 20 bases in between. The CDR3 spans 13 residues. Looked up from germline, CDR1 is KGHSH and CDR2 is LQKENI. The CDR3 region has the DNA TGTGCCAGCTCATCGGGACTCGCCGGCGCACCGTTCTTC. Encoded protein: CASSSGLAGAPFF. Full variable domain (outside the CDR3, taken from reference TRBV18 and TRBJ2-1): NAGVMQNPRHLVRRRGQEARLRCSPMKGHSHVYWYRQLPEEGLKFMVYLQKENIIDESGMPKERFSAEFPKEGPSILRIQQVVRGDSAAYFCASSSGLAGAPFFGPGTRLTVL.

This chain uses TRBV28 with TRBJ2-1, with a weak D call TRBD2 (6 bases). Germline CDR1 and CDR2: MDHEN and SYDVKM. The CDR3 runs to 16 residues. V gave up 5 bases and J gave up 7 bases, with 21 bases separating them. The CDR3 nucleotides read TGTGCCAGCAGTAGACCAGGAGGGATTAAGGAAAATGAGCAGTTCTTC. It specifies CASSRPGGIKENEQFF.

The rearrangement uses TRBV5-4 and TRBJ2-1; D not certain. This CDR3 is built from 14 residues. In germline, CDR1 is SGHNT, CDR2 YYREEE (reference sequence). V was pared by 2 bases and J by 4 bases, with 10 bases between. This CDR3 reads CASSFESLYNEQFF. DNA for the CDR3: TGTGCCAGCAGCTTTGAGTCGTTATACAATGAGCAGTTCTTC.

A single count supports this clone. The rearrangement uses TRBV30 and TRBJ2-7, with TRBD2 identical over 12 bases. Unmatched junction bases numbered 6, after V lost 1 base and J lost 2 bases. This CDR3 has 16 amino acids. Germline CDR1 and CDR2: GTSNPN and SVGIG (reference sequence). The CDR3 loop reads CAWSGLGLAGTYEQYF. CDR3 bases: TGTGCCTGGAGTGGCCTCGGACTAGCGGGGACCTACGAGCAGTACTTC.

This rearrangement joins TRBV7-7 to TRBJ2-1; D perhaps matches TRBD2 (6 bases). The CDR3 has 14 amino acids. Germline V gene data show CDR1 as SSHAT and CDR2 as FNYEAQ (reference sequence). V was trimmed by 0 bases and J by 5 bases, leaving 8 bases between them. CDR3 region: CASSLAGGNNEQFF. The DNA of the CDR3 is TGTGCCAGCAGCTTAGCGGGAGGCAACAATGAGCAGTTCTTC.

V is TRBV18 and J is TRBJ1-2; D call uncertain. Looked up from germline, CDR1 is KGHSH and CDR2 is LQKENI. V was shortened by 2 bases and J by 3 bases, with 10 bases between the two germline ends. This CDR3 comprises 14 residues. This CDR3 reads CASSPRQPDYGYTF. The CDR3 region has the DNA TGTGCCAGCTCACCAAGACAACCCGACTATGGCTACACCTTC.

The rearrangement uses TRBV28 and TRBJ1-4, with D perhaps matching TRBD1 (5 bases). Trimming shortened V by 6 bases and J by 8 bases, and 19 bases separated the two germline ends. CDR1 MDHEN and CDR2 SYDVKM come from the germline V gene. The CDR3 spans 15 residues. The DNA for the CDR3 is TGTGCCAGCAGCGACACAGGTCTTACGAGGGAAAAACTGTTTTTT. Translated: CASSDTGLTREKLFF.

V usage is TRBV27 and J usage is TRBJ2-1; D remains unclear. V shed 1 base and J shed 7 bases, with 14 bases lying between them. There are 15 residues in the CDR3. The germline CDR1 and CDR2 sequences are MNHEY and SMNVEV (reference sequence). DNA for the CDR3: TGTGCCAGCAGTTTATTGTCGTCAACTGAAAATGAGCAGTTCTTC. This encodes CASSLLSSTENEQFF.

This clone was seen once. The J gene is TRBJ2-7, the V gene TRBV9; tentative D call: TRBD2 (5 bases). Germline V gene sequence: CDR1 SGDLS, CDR2 YYNGEE. V lost 3 bases, J lost 2 bases, and 15 bases lay in between. This CDR3 region has 15 residues. The CDR3 nucleotides are TGTGCCAGCAGCGCTCAGACTAACCCGACCTACGAGCAGTACTTC. Amino acid sequence: CASSAQTNPTYEQYF.

The gene calls are TRBV27 and TRBJ2-5, with 12 bases aligning to TRBD2. CDR1 is MNHEY and CDR2 is SMNVEV in the germline V gene (reference sequence). The CDR3 contains 16 residues. The J segment lost 5 bases and the V segment lost 1 base, leaving 5 bases of the junction unmatched. CDR3 DNA sequence: TGTGCCAGCAGTTTATATCTAGCGGGAGGGCCGGAGACCCAGTACTTC. Encoded protein: CASSLYLAGGPETQYF.

The chain couples TRBV7-2 to TRBJ1-2; D gene uncertain. This CDR3 comprises 13 residues. V gave up 0 bases and J gave up 5 bases, with 7 bases separating them. Germline values: CDR1 SGHTA, CDR2 FQGNSA. For the CDR3, the DNA is TGTGCCAGCAGCTTAGCAACAGCTTATGGCTACACCTTC. Encoded protein: CASSLATAYGYTF.

The chain couples TRBV7-8 to TRBJ2-7; no clear D gene. The CDR3 is 13 amino acids. The germline CDR1 and CDR2 sequences are SGHVS and FQNEAQ. Trimming took 2 bases from V and 3 from J, leaving 8 bases between them. The CDR3 bases are TGTGCCAGCAGCTTACTCCAGTACTACGAGCAGTACTTC. This encodes CASSLLQYYEQYF.

The chain uses TRBV9 and TRBJ1-1; TRBD1 might be the D (5 bases). The CDR3 loop spans 16 amino acids. Germline loops: CDR1 SGDLS, CDR2 YYNGEE. V was pared by 6 bases and J by 7 bases, with 25 bases between. CDR3 sequence reads: CASTLTETHSVNEAFF. As DNA, the CDR3 is TGTGCCAGCACCTTGACAGAGACTCATTCCGTCAATGAAGCTTTCTTT.

The chain has TRBV7-9 and TRBJ2-7, with 7 bases fitting TRBD1. Unmatched junction bases numbered 10, after V lost 6 bases and J lost 5 bases. The germline gives CDR1 SEHNR, CDR2 FQNEAQ (reference sequence). The CDR3 sequence is 14 residues long. CDR3 nucleotides: TGTGCCAGCAGTCAGGGGACAGCGAAGAACGAGCAGTACTTC. The encoded protein is CASSQGTAKNEQYF.

This chain links TRBV7-3 with TRBJ2-5; 14 bases map to TRBD2. The CDR3 is made up of 18 amino acids. After removal of 0 bases from V and 5 bases from J, the junction contained 8 bases not matched to a gene. Germline V CDR1 and CDR2: SGHTA, FQGTGA. CDR3 loop: CASSLTGTSGSEGETQYF. The DNA of the CDR3 is TGTGCCAGCAGCTTAACAGGGACTAGCGGGAGTGAAGGGGAGACCCAGTACTTC.

This chain joins TRBV7-3 and TRBJ2-3; D is unresolved. The V and J ends lost 4 bases and 1 base respectively, with 21 bases between them. This CDR3 is 18 amino acids long. Germline V lookup: CDR1 SGHTA, CDR2 FQGTGA. Written as DNA, the CDR3 is TGTGCCAGCAGCTATTCTCCAGACCGCGAGGTCCGCACAGATACGCAGTATTTT. Its protein is CASSYSPDREVRTDTQYF.